This TCR beta chain derives from a study of T cell changes during pregnancy in multiple sclerosis. This table comes from immunoSEQ multiplex PCR, and its TCRdb copy is limited to in-frame clones, with some not included. The sample has roughly 35,000 clones; about 91% are singletons. This CDR3 contains 12 residues. The V and J ends lost 4 bases and 7 bases respectively, with 8 bases between them. Germline V gene lookup returns CDR1 SNHLY and CDR2 FYNNEI. This receptor was identified in a female donor with multiple sclerosis, enrolled in a pregnancy study. The material sequenced was CD4+ T cells from peripheral blood mononuclear cells, taken after pregnancy. This chain uses TRBV2 with TRBJ1-3; weak D call: TRBD1 (5 bases). The CDR3: CASSVGGNTIYF. CDR3 DNA sequence: TGTGCCAGCAGTGTGGGGGGGAACACCATATATTTT. Full variable domain (outside the CDR3, taken from reference TRBV2 and TRBJ1-3): EPEVTQTPSHQVTQMGQEVILRCVPISNHLYFYWYRQILGQKVEFLVSFYNNEISEKSEIFDDQFSVERPDGSNFTLKIRSTKLEDSAMYFCASSVGGNTIYFGEGSWLTVV.